Below are 5 T cell receptor beta chains sequenced from a single sample in a study of cytomegalovirus exposure and HLA in healthy donors. PCR employed 60 Vbeta and 13 Jbeta primers. Method: immunoSEQ multiplex PCR; TCRdb's copy keeps in-frame clones and lacks some. The sample has 150,000 or so clones; roughly 66% are singletons. The specimen was PBMCs. These receptors all come from a woman aged 18-29 years in good health and CMV-seronegative.

The rearrangement uses TRBV7-2 and TRBJ2-2, with 12 bases identical to TRBD2. There are 16 residues in the CDR3. The V gene end was trimmed by 6 bases and the J gene end by 7 bases; junction bases not matched to a gene: 9. Germline-derived CDR1 and CDR2 are SGHTA and FQGNSA. CDR3 DNA: TGTGCCAGCAGGCGACCTAGCGGGGGGGCCTTCGGGGAGCTGTTTTTT. Protein sequence: CASRRPSGGAFGELFF.

The chain joins TRBV7-9 to TRBJ1-3, with TRBD1 as a possible D gene (6 bases). The CDR3 sequence is 17 residues long. The germline V gene has CDR1 SEHNR and CDR2 FQNEAQ (reference sequence). The V end lost 4 bases, the J end lost 5 bases, and 21 bases lay between the germline ends. This CDR3 is CASSSRQANDVRNTIYF. In DNA, the CDR3 is TGTGCCAGCAGCTCCCGACAGGCTAATGACGTCCGAAACACCATATATTTT.

This chain connects TRBV30 to TRBJ1-2, with TRBD1 as a possible D gene (5 bases). CDR1 and CDR2 from the germline V gene are GTSNPN and SVGIG (reference sequence). CDR3 length: 13 residues. The V and J ends lost 3 bases and 5 bases respectively, with 13 bases between them. CDR3 protein: CAWRAGRSYGYTF. In nucleotides, the CDR3 is TGTGCCTGGAGGGCGGGGCGGTCGTATGGCTACACCTTC.

A single count supports this clone. This rearrangement joins TRBV9 to TRBJ2-6; D is unclear. This CDR3 is built from 16 residues. The V end was cut by 3 bases, the J end by 0 bases, with 10 bases between. Germline-derived CDR1 and CDR2 are SGDLS and YYNGEE. CDR3 nucleotide sequence: TGTGCCAGCAGCGACACAGTCTTCTCTGGGGCCAACGTCCTGACTTTC. It codes for CASSDTVFSGANVLTF.

The chain combines TRBV28 with TRBJ2-7, with 9 bases that match TRBD1. J was trimmed by 0 bases and V by 6 bases; bases with no gene match: 6. The CDR3 runs to 15 residues. CDR1 and CDR2 (germline): MDHEN, SYDVKM. CDR3 DNA: TGTGCCAGCAGCCTGGACAGGGGAGTCTCCTACGAGCAGTACGTC. Amino acids: CASSLDRGVSYEQYV.